This note documents a single T cell receptor beta chain sequence. The antigen it binds to is not known. There are no base qualities to consult, and no much larger clone falls within one base. This sample was included in a study of T cell responses to AZD1222 COVID-19 vaccine (dated by TCRdb to the early 2020s). In the study overall: AZD1222 recipients whose second dose came at about 4 weeks and those whose second dose came at about 12 weeks were combined into one group, since spike-specific TCR depth and breadth did not differ between the two schedules. TCR sequencing covered some 250 trial participants: 200 to 220 given two doses of AZD1222 and 26 given two doses of MenACWY control vaccine. Trial participants were enrolled into age subgroups of 18-55, 56-69 and 70-plus years, which contained about 150, 27 and 61 TCR-sequenced participants, respectively. Here is what the overall study found, with its caveats: The whole spike protein was spanned by vaccine-associated CD4 TCRs, and dominant responses were seen in regions 160-218 and 743-854. Nearly half of unique spike-specific TCRs reportedly recognized epitopes outside regions mutated in the B.1.351 and B.1.1.7 variants. Participants were mostly white British and included more females than males, and it was suggested by the authors that clonal diversity may have been underestimated. Conclusions about previously exposed vaccinees are limited, since just a handful of AZD1222 recipients were seropositive for SARS-CoV-2 at baseline. Because no day 14 peak-response samples were available, the repertoires could be characterized only after the peak T cell response. A significant rise in spike-specific TCR breadth and depth was observed after two AZD1222 doses relative to day 0 and relative to MenACWY recipients. The 56-69-year group was small, and its depth increase did not reach significance, likely because of low power.

This specimen's time point label, per the study, means: baseline before first vaccination. Vaccinee samples came from UK trials COV001 and COV002, including a single-blind randomized controlled phase 2/3 trial of AZD1222 (ChAdOx1 nCoV-19) in healthy adults. Trial participant PBMC samples were collected at day 0 and day 28 after the second dose for TCRbeta chain sequencing. Trimming at the junction amounts to 4 bases on V and 0 bases on J, and the germline ends lie 13 bases apart. There are 15 amino acids in the CDR3, from cysteine to phenylalanine inclusive. Solely the CDR3 DNA is kept, with 45 bases framed from the first base. CDR1 and CDR2, per the germline V gene (reference sequence), are SGHNT and YYREEE. The CDR3 regions of human TCRbeta chains were subjected to immunosequencing. The study's own analysis went as follows. Repertoire TCRs were matched against a reference library of SARS-CoV-2-specific TCRs generated with the MIRA antigen-specificity platform. Breadth was defined as the fraction of unique TCRs that were SARS-CoV-2-associated. Depth was defined as the fraction of total T cells that were SARS-CoV-2-associated. Using the MIRA data, every spike-specific TCR was mapped to the spike region that the TCR reacted to and assigned to either a CD4 or a CD8 class. Log10-transformed breadth and depth values were compared by one-way ANOVA with Sidak's multiple comparisons tests. TCRdb took over this immuneACCESS table, retaining in-frame rearrangements with V and J assigned. Such tables are incomplete; in checked studies, under half of the missing clones stem from an unresolved V gene, and the remainder is unexplained. That table gives V, J and clone size, and the DNA gave D and trimming. The sample table records over 110,000 clones; more than 85% of these occur just once. The biggest ten clones account for around 5.4% of the sample.

Material: peripheral blood, obtained on day 0 of AZD1222 vaccination. Here the chain combines TRBV5-4 and TRBJ1-1; 5 matching bases give a weak D call of TRBD1. The receptor comes from an adult in good health. At the DNA level, the sequence is TGTGCCAGCAGCCCACCGGGACCCCTGAACACTGAAGCTTTCTTT. Its translation reads: CASSPPGPLNTEAFF. Outside the CDR3, residues come from the reference TRBV5-4 and TRBJ1-1 proteins, so the full variable domain is: ETGVTQSPTHLIKTRGQQVTLRCSSQSGHNTVSWYQQALGQGPQFIFQYYREEENGRGNFPPRFSGLQFPNYSSELNVNALELDDSALYLCASSPPGPLNTEAFFGQGTRLTVV.